This TCR beta chain is from a study of response to subunit inactivated influenza vaccine. TCRdb reanalysed the RT-PCR reads using MiXCR and keeps one entry per CDR3 protein. The sample contains 290,000 or so distinct CDR3 sequences, 22% of which appear only once. Looked up from germline, CDR1 is SGHVS and CDR2 is FQNEAQ. V lost 7 bases to trimming and J lost 6 bases, with 16 bases between them. The CDR3 loop spans 14 amino acids. The rearrangement uses TRBV7-8 and TRBJ1-5; D perhaps matches TRBD1 (5 bases). The sequence was collected from a man between 45 and 75 years old who received an inactivated influenza vaccine. The sequencing here drew on PBMCs from blood, taken approximately 20 months after vaccination. CDR3 sequence (DNA): TGTGCCAGCAACCTGGGGGGGTTGGTTCAGCCCCAGCATTTT. As protein: CASNLGGLVQPQHF. Full variable domain (outside the CDR3, taken from reference TRBV7-8 and TRBJ1-5): GAGVSQSPRYKVAKRGQDVALRCDPISGHVSLFWYQQALGQGPEFLTYFQNEAQLDKSGLPSDRFFAERPEGSVSTLKIQRTQQEDSAVYLCASNLGGLVQPQHFGDGTRLSIL.